The TCR beta chain under discussion was sequenced for a study of blood T cell repertoires in COVID-19. Overall study: Collection of acute and convalescent COVID-19 samples took place in the United States, Italy and Spain. T cells, B-cell-depleted T cells, or PBMCs provided the cDNA or gDNA that served as material.

As processed by the authors: Amplification with reference gene primers provided the estimates of nucleated cell counts. Produced via immunoSEQ multiplex PCR; TCRdb's table is partial and in-frame only. That table furnishes V, J and clone size, whereas the DNA furnished D and trimming. The sample includes about 190,000 clones, approximately 90% seen only once; the top ten take roughly 6.2%. Germline lookup yields CDR1 SEHNR and CDR2 FQNEAQ (reference sequence). V lost 0 bases, J lost 4 bases, and 3 bases stayed unmatched. This CDR3 is 14 amino acids long. This clone was counted only a few times. The sample has other DNA sequences that encode this CDR3 too.

The sample consisted of peripheral blood. The sequence derives from a woman in her 40s who had recovered from COVID-19. The chain employs TRBV7-9 and TRBJ2-7; 7 bases map to TRBD2. The CDR3: CASSLAGGPYEQYF. CDR3 bases: TGTGCCAGCAGCTTAGCGGGAGGGCCGTACGAGCAGTACTTC.